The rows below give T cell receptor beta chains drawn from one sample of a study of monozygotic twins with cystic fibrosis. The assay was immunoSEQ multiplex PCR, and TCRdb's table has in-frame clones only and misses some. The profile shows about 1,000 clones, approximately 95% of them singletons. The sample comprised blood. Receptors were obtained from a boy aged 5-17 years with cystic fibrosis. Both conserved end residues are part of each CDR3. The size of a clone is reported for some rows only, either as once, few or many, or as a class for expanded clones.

CATIDPRAQPDNTEAFF	TRBV15	NA	TRBJ1-1
CASSRRQGAYEQYF	TRBV28	NA	TRBJ2-7
CASSSRERSEKLFF	TRBV27	NA	TRBJ1-4
CASSPRGRADTGELFF	TRBV7-2	NA	TRBJ2-2
CSVGPGQPYEQYF	TRBV29-1	NA	TRBJ2-7
CGGRGGEKLFF	TRBV2	few	TRBJ1-4
CASSFHGRNYGYTF	TRBV28	once	TRBJ1-2
CASSWDTGANVLTF	TRBV2	NA	TRBJ2-6
CASSESGSYNEQFF	TRBV6-1	NA	TRBJ2-1
CASMPGRSSYEQYF	TRBV19	once	NA
CASSETGLAADTQYF	TRBV10-2	NA	TRBJ2-3
CATKGGIGNQPQHF	TRBV28	NA	TRBJ1-5
CASSLVSGRTFTDTQYF	TRBV7-2	NA	TRBJ2-3
CASTGTSENTDTQYF	TRBV6-6	NA	TRBJ2-3
CASSLSTVTSTGELFF	TRBV11-2	NA	TRBJ2-2
CASSPVRQTNTEAFF	TRBV18	NA	TRBJ1-1
CASSALGEKLFF	TRBV7-9	NA	TRBJ1-4
CASREGGIGANVLTF	TRBV2	once	TRBJ2-6
CASSPGIAGTTEAFF	TRBV5-1	NA	TRBJ1-1
CAWSVDGFSNQPQHF	TRBV30	once	TRBJ1-5
CASSLGVSSYNSPLHF	TRBV7-2	NA	TRBJ1-6
CASSSGRNTEAFF	TRBV6-1	NA	TRBJ1-1
CASSLGLLGYEQFF	TRBV7-2	NA	TRBJ2-1
CASSLANSLKAKNIQYF	TRBV7-2	NA	TRBJ2-4
CASSLTGGNYGYTF	TRBV5-1	NA	TRBJ1-2
CASSADRSFYGYTF	TRBV9	NA	TRBJ1-2
CASSPQRGLYEQYF	TRBV5-6	few	TRBJ2-7
CASSQDGGHLRAGWADTEAFF	TRBV4-3	NA	TRBJ1-1
CASSFVTGPYTDTQYF	TRBV12-1	NA	TRBJ2-3
CASSMGPGAQYF	TRBV19	NA	TRBJ2-5
CASSLKRTSGPGTDTQYF	TRBV7-3	NA	TRBJ2-3
CASSYPGLAGAYEQYF	TRBV6-5	NA	TRBJ2-7
CASSLGSHQETQYF	TRBV7-2	NA	TRBJ2-5
CASSFRGLSEQYF	TRBV2	NA	TRBJ2-7
CSVYTSGNTIYF	TRBV29-1	NA	TRBJ1-3
CASSLNPDNEQFF	TRBV5-1	NA	TRBJ2-1
CASSKTGPNYGYTF	TRBV27	NA	TRBJ1-2
CASTVDRGLLNEQFF	TRBV19	NA	TRBJ2-1
CASSFAGTNSGNTIYF	TRBV28	NA	TRBJ1-3
CASSELAGNNSPLHF	TRBV6-1	NA	TRBJ1-6
CASSADRDNSPLHF	TRBV6-5	NA	TRBJ1-6
CAWSRGYGYTF	TRBV30	NA	TRBJ1-2
CASAPKAGGTDTQYF	TRBV6-4	once	TRBJ2-3
CASSSGQPLGEAFF	TRBV11-2	once	TRBJ1-1
CASSWDRPGANVLTF	TRBV5-1	NA	TRBJ2-6
CSVEDPGSSYEQYF	TRBV29-1	NA	TRBJ2-7
CASSQGGSLSGANVLTF	TRBV4-2	NA	TRBJ2-6
CASSLGQGRYEQYF	TRBV5-6	NA	TRBJ2-7
CASSQVYNSGANVLTF	TRBV4-3	NA	TRBJ2-6
CASRGMTNSPLHF	TRBV27	NA	TRBJ1-6
CASSLSLTNEKLFF	TRBV28	few	TRBJ1-4
CASSQNYEQYF	TRBV14	NA	TRBJ2-7